Listed here are 12 T cell receptor beta chains from one sample, sequenced in a study of T cell responses to AZD1222 COVID-19 vaccine. Method: immunoSEQ multiplex PCR; TCRdb's copy keeps in-frame clones and lacks some. Among 150,000 to 200,000 clones listed, 85% to 95% were seen once. The sequencing used peripheral blood, collected on day 0 of AZD1222 vaccination. The receptors originated from an adult in good health.

The genes are TRBV6-5 and TRBJ2-7; D may correspond to TRBD1 or TRBD2 (5 bases each). This CDR3 contains 14 residues. The V and J ends lost 6 bases and 4 bases respectively, with 16 bases between them. In germline, CDR1 is MNHEY, CDR2 SVGAGI. CDR3 protein: CASSSPSEGYEQYF. The CDR3 nucleotides read TGTGCCAGCAGCTCTCCCAGCGAGGGGTACGAGCAGTACTTC.

This sequence joins TRBV15 and TRBJ2-7; no reliable D call. Germline CDR1 reads LNHNV; CDR2 reads YYDKDF (reference sequence). V was clipped by 3 bases and J by 2 bases, with 14 bases between them. The CDR3 contains 15 residues. The CDR3 DNA reads TGTGCCACCAGCAGGGAACCCGGCAGGACCTACGAGCAGTACTTC. Amino acid sequence: CATSREPGRTYEQYF.

The chain combines TRBV10-3 with TRBJ1-1, with unresolved D. Trimming shortened V by 2 bases and J by 4 bases, and 8 bases separated the two germline ends. The CDR3 loop spans 13 amino acids. Germline V gene data show CDR1 as ENHRY and CDR2 as SYGVKD. The CDR3 nucleotides read TGTGCCATCAGTGAGACGGACGGCACTGAAGCTTTCTTT. Translation gives CAISETDGTEAFF.

The chain employs TRBV15 and TRBJ2-7; 7 bases map to TRBD2. Germline V gene lookup returns CDR1 LNHNV and CDR2 YYDKDF (reference sequence). There are 16 residues in the CDR3. Trimming removed 0 bases from V and 2 bases from J; junction bases left unmatched: 7. CDR3 sequence: CATSRDLPRGAYEQYF. The DNA of the CDR3 is TGTGCCACCAGCAGAGACCTCCCCCGGGGGGCCTACGAGCAGTACTTC.

The chain carries TRBV6-6 and TRBJ2-5; D gene unclear. Germline V gene lookup returns CDR1 MNHNY and CDR2 SVGAGI (reference sequence). V was cut by 0 bases and J by 4 bases, with 3 bases left in between. The CDR3 sequence is 12 residues long. The CDR3, as DNA: TGTGCCAGCAGTTACTCGTTAGAGACCCAGTACTTC. It specifies CASSYSLETQYF.

This clone was detected once. The V gene is TRBV6-2 or TRBV6-3, the J gene TRBJ1-5; the match to TRBD1 covers 7 bases. The CDR3 totals 17 residues. Per germline, CDR1 MNHEY and CDR2 SVGEGT. Trimming at V came to 5 bases and at J to 0 bases, leaving 10 bases not matched to a gene. CDR3 bases: TGTGCCAGCAGTCACCTGGGACAGCCCTATAGCAATCAGCCCCAGCATTTT. Translation gives CASSHLGQPYSNQPQHF.

The rearrangement links TRBV24-1 to TRBJ2-7; 10 bases fit TRBD2. Germline-derived CDR1 and CDR2 are KGHDR and SFDVKD. The V gene end was trimmed by 2 bases and the J gene end by 6 bases; junction bases not matched to a gene: 9. The CDR3 is 16 amino acids. The chain's CDR3 is CATSDSGLADLSEQYF. The CDR3 DNA follows: TGTGCCACCAGTGATTCCGGACTAGCGGATCTCTCCGAGCAGTACTTC.

This chain uses TRBV6-5 with TRBJ1-2; the D gene is possibly TRBD1 (6 bases). Germline CDR1 is MNHEY and CDR2 is SVGAGI. This CDR3 region has 14 residues. V was shortened by 2 bases and J by 10 bases, with 17 bases between the two germline ends. The CDR3 sequence is CASSYDKQGPSYTF. CDR3 DNA: TGTGCCAGCAGTTACGACAAACAGGGCCCCTCCTACACCTTC.

In its sample, this clone was seen a few times. This sequence joins TRBV6-1 and TRBJ1-3; 7 bases agree with TRBD1. Unmatched junction bases numbered 6, after V lost 4 bases and J lost 0 bases. CDR3 length: 16 residues. Germline CDR1 and CDR2: MNHNS and SASEGT. The CDR3 loop is CASSGGQAYSGNTIYF. The CDR3 DNA sequence: TGTGCCAGCAGTGGCGGACAGGCGTACTCTGGAAACACCATATATTTT.

The V gene is TRBV7-8, the J gene TRBJ2-7, with TRBD2 matching over 11 bases. The CDR3 is made up of 15 amino acids. V shed 5 bases and J 5 bases; nucleotides not matched to a gene: 8. Germline assignment: CDR1 SGHVS and CDR2 FQNEAQ. The CDR3 DNA sequence: TGTGCCAGCAGCCTCCTAGCGGGAGGTAGAAACGAGCAGTACTTC. As protein: CASSLLAGGRNEQYF.

CDR3 in amino acids: CASSHVMDTDTQYF. CDR3 DNA sequence: TGTGCCAGCAGCCACGTTATGGACACAGATACGCAGTATTTT. V usage is TRBV14 and J usage is TRBJ2-3; no firm D call. V lost 3 bases, J lost 2 bases, and 9 bases lay in between. This CDR3 is 14 amino acids long. Germline V gene data show CDR1 as SGHDN and CDR2 as FVKESK.

This chain joins TRBV5-1 and TRBJ2-2, with D unresolved. The CDR3 is 14 amino acids. Germline V gene data show CDR1 as SGHRS and CDR2 as YFSETQ. Deletions cut 1 base from V and 4 bases from J, with 8 bases between. Here the CDR3 reads CASSLRSGTGELFF. In DNA, the CDR3 is TGCGCCAGCAGCTTGAGGAGTGGCACCGGGGAGCTGTTTTTT. The full variable domain, rest sourced from reference TRBV5-1 and TRBJ2-2, is KAGVTQTPRYLIKTRGQQVTLSCSPISGHRSVSWYQQTPGQGLQFLFEYFSETQRNKGNFPGRFSGRQFSNSRSEMNVSTLELGDSALYLCASSLRSGTGELFFGEGSRLTVL.